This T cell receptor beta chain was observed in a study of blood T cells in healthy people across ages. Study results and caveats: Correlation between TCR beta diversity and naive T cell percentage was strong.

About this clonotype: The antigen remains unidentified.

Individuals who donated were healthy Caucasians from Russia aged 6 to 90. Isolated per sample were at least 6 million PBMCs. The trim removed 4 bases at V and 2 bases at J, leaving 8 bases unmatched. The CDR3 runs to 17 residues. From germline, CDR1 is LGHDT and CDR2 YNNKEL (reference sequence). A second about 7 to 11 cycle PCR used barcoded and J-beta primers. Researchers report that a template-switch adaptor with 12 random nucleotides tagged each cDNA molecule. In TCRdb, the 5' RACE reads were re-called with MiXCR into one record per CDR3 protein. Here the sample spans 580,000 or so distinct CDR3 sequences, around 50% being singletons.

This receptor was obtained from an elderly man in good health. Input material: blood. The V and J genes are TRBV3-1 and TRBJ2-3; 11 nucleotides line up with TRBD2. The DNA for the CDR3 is TGTGCCAGCAGCCGCCGAACGACTAGCGGGAACACAGATACGCAGTATTTT. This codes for CASSRRTTSGNTDTQYF.